The T cell receptor beta chain described here comes from a study of cytomegalovirus exposure and HLA in healthy donors. General observations from the study: Reportedly, cytomegalovirus status was diagnosed with high sensitivity and specificity. Researchers reported that a few CMV-associated chains were confirmed in vitro as CMV antigen-specific.

Turning to this clone: Its specificity is unknown.

This PCR relied on a set of 60 Vbeta primers and 13 Jbeta primers. This table comes from immunoSEQ multiplex PCR, and its TCRdb copy is limited to in-frame clones, with some not included. The table shows around 140,000 clones, with roughly 83% occurring only once. The specimen sequenced was PBMCs. The receptor was isolated from a middle-aged man in good health and CMV-seronegative.

This CDR3 is CASSLPGKYEQFF. The CDR3 bases are TGTGCCAGCAGCTTACCAGGGAAGTATGAGCAGTTCTTC. The chain uses TRBV11-3 and TRBJ2-1, with a possible D match to TRBD1 (5 bases). Germline CDR1 is SGHNT and CDR2 is YENEEA. The V end lost 2 bases, the J end lost 8 bases, and 10 bases lay between the germline ends. CDR3 length: 13 amino acids.